This T cell receptor beta chain derives from a study of blood T cell repertoires in COVID-19. Seattle cases were enrolled at active infection and followed longitudinally. CDR1 SGHNT and CDR2 YYREEE come from the germline V gene (reference sequence). Trimming at V came to 0 bases and at J to 5 bases, leaving 10 bases not matched to a gene. The CDR3 is made up of 17 amino acids. Method: immunoSEQ multiplex PCR; TCRdb's copy keeps in-frame clones and lacks some. Of 200,000 or so clones in the sample, nearly 90% were seen once. The sample was peripheral blood. The chain joins TRBV5-4 to TRBJ2-1, with 8 nucleotides matching TRBD2. The receptor's source is a man in his fifties with COVID-19, enrolled during active disease. The DNA for the CDR3 is TGTGCCAGCAGCTTGGCAGAGGGTAGCGGGGCCCACAATGAGCAGTTCTTC. This translates into CASSLAEGSGAHNEQFF.